This section outlines one TCR beta chain sequence together with its context. Sequencing was performed with immunoSEQ multiplex PCR; in TCRdb, only in-frame clones are kept and a portion is missing. Found here are about 94,000 clones, 90% to 96% of them singletons; the top ten hold 0.22%. These data originate in a study of technical replicates of blood from a handful of donors. Germline loops: CDR1 MDHEN, CDR2 SYDVKM. V gave up 4 bases and J gave up 4 bases; unmatched junction bases: 8. The CDR3 length is 15 residues. The chain links TRBV28 to TRBJ1-1, with 8 bases aligning to TRBD1. This sequence originates from a human donor in good health. Specimen: T cells isolated from PBMCs. The CDR3 loop reads CASSSRQGLVTEAFF. For the CDR3, the DNA is TGTGCCAGCAGTTCTCGACAGGGGCTGGTCACTGAAGCTTTCTTT.